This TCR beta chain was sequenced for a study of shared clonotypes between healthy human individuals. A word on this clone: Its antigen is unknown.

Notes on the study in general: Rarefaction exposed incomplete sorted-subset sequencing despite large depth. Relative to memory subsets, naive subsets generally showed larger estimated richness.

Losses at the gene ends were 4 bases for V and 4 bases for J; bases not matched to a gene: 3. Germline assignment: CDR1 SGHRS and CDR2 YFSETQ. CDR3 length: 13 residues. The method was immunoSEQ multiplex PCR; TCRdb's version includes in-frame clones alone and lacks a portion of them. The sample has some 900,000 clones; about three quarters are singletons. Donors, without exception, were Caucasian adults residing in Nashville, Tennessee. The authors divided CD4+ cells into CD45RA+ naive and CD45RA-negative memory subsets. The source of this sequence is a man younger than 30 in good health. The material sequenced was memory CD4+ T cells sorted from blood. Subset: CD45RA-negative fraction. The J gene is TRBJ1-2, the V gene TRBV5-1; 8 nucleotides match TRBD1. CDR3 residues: CASSPGQAYGYTF. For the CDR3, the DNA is TGCGCCAGCAGCCCGGGACAGGCCTATGGCTACACCTTC.